A single sample gave rise to the 23 T cell receptor beta chains below, sequenced in a study of human T cells and chemical hapten exposure. TCRdb called the RACE reads again in MiXCR, with one record for every CDR3 protein. The data contain approximately 52,000 distinct CDR3 sequences, roughly a tenth of them singletons. The time point denotes: pre-sensitization, week 0. Treatment meaning: therapeutic diphenylcyclopropenone sensitization with weekly scalp DPC. Unfractionated whole blood was the source from which total RNA was extracted. Sequencing was performed on whole blood, taken in connection with sensitization to the hapten diphenylcyclopropenone (DPC). These receptors came from a woman in her twenties or thirties with alopecia areata. Some clones in this sample may be carry-over from other donors' samples.

This clonotype was detected many times. V usage is TRBV3-1 and J usage is TRBJ1-4, with D unresolved. Germline CDR1 is LGHDT and CDR2 is YNNKEL (reference sequence). The germline V and J ends were trimmed by 0 bases and 3 bases, with 14 bases remaining between them. The CDR3 runs 17 residues. This chain's CDR3 is CASSQDPGASSNEKLFF. The DNA of the CDR3 is TGTGCCAGCAGCCAAGACCCAGGCGCCTCGTCTAATGAAAAACTGTTTTTT.

The gene calls are TRBV27 and TRBJ2-7, with D tentatively TRBD1 (5 bases). The length of the CDR3 is 16 residues. Germline loops: CDR1 MNHEY, CDR2 SMNVEV (reference sequence). Trimming removed 3 bases from V and 3 bases from J, with 18 bases in between. The CDR3 DNA reads as TGTGCCAGCAGTTTTACAGGCTCTAACACCGTCTACGAGCAGTACTTC. Its protein is CASSFTGSNTVYEQYF.

At least ten counts were recorded for this clonotype. This chain uses TRBV7-2 with TRBJ2-5, with D unclear. Germline CDR1 and CDR2: SGHTA and FQGNSA. The V and J ends lost 4 bases and 5 bases respectively, with 17 bases between them. This CDR3 comprises 15 residues. The CDR3 is CASSSLSRAWETQYF. The CDR3 region has the DNA TGTGCCAGCAGCTCCCTCAGTCGGGCTTGGGAGACCCAGTACTTC.

This clonotype has only a few counts. CDR3 loop: CASSQGDQGLTAGYTF. As DNA, the CDR3 is TGCGCCAGCAGCCAGGGGGACCAGGGGCTTACTGCTGGCTACACCTTC. V and J are TRBV4-1 and TRBJ1-2; possibly TRBD1 for D (6 bases). The CDR3 length is 16 residues. Germline CDR1 reads MGHRA; CDR2 reads YSYEKL. Trimming cost V 3 bases and J 7 bases, with 21 bases left between them.

This clonotype was counted only a few times. The rearrangement uses TRBV24-1 and TRBJ2-6, with a weak D call TRBD2 (6 bases). The V gene's germline CDR1 is KGHDR and CDR2 SFDVKD. The CDR3 sequence is 19 residues long. The V end was cut by 1 base, the J end by 0 bases, with 15 bases between. This CDR3 reads CATSDFSGDPFSGANVLTF. CDR3 DNA sequence: TGTGCCACCAGTGATTTCTCGGGGGATCCTTTCTCTGGGGCCAACGTCCTGACTTTC.

The chain carries TRBV6-5 and TRBJ2-6; D may correspond to TRBD1 or TRBD2 (5 bases each). This CDR3 has 16 amino acids. Germline values: CDR1 MNHEY, CDR2 SVGAGI. V lost 5 bases and J lost 4, with 15 bases in between. The CDR3, as DNA: TGTGCCAGCAGTGGGGTCTGGGGACCAGGGGCCAACGTCCTGACTTTC. It codes for CASSGVWGPGANVLTF.

This clonotype was detected ten times or more. V and J are TRBV5-4 and TRBJ1-1, with TRBD1 as a possible D gene (5 bases). This CDR3 has 12 amino acids. CDR1 and CDR2 (germline): SGHNT, YYREEE (reference sequence). V was trimmed by 3 bases and J by 4 bases, leaving 7 bases between them. DNA for the CDR3: TGTGCCAGCAGCTCCGACAGCACTGAAGCTTTCTTT. It is translated as CASSSDSTEAFF.

This clonotype has ten or more counts. This chain uses TRBV7-2 with TRBJ1-3, with 7 positions matching TRBD1. V shed 5 bases and J 3 bases; nucleotides not matched to a gene: 7. Germline-derived CDR1 and CDR2 are SGHTA and FQGNSA. The CDR3 runs 15 residues. DNA of the CDR3: TGTGCCAGCAGCCTTAGCCGGGACAGTGGAAACACCATATATTTT. This gives the protein CASSLSRDSGNTIYF.

This clonotype was observed at least ten times. The V and J genes are TRBV2 and TRBJ1-2, with a tentative D call TRBD1 (5 bases). This CDR3 has 13 amino acids. Germline CDR1 and CDR2: SNHLY and FYNNEI. Trimming took off 6 bases at V and 8 bases at J, with 16 bases between the two ends. CDR3 protein: CASSGGTAVGYTF. The CDR3 nucleotides read TGTGCCAGCAGCGGAGGGACTGCTGTAGGCTACACCTTC.

This clonotype was found many times. The chain carries TRBV24-1 and TRBJ2-2; D gene ambiguous. Germline-derived CDR1 and CDR2 are KGHDR and SFDVKD. The germline V and J ends were trimmed by 10 bases and 3 bases, with 8 bases remaining between them. This CDR3 has 12 residues. This chain's CDR3 is CATNTDTGELFF. The CDR3 region has the DNA TGTGCCACAAACACAGACACCGGGGAGCTGTTTTTT.

The sample holds many counts of this clonotype. The chain has TRBV29-1 and TRBJ1-1; the D is unclear. Trimming shortened V by 5 bases and J by 5 bases, and 21 bases separated the two germline ends. This CDR3 is built from 15 residues. Germline CDR1 and CDR2: SQVTM and ANQGSEA. The CDR3 sequence: CSVRNNPGSLTEAFF. The CDR3 region has the DNA TGCAGCGTTCGAAACAACCCCGGATCCCTTACTGAAGCTTTCTTT.

The chain is built from TRBV19 and TRBJ1-5; D is undetermined. V was shortened by 6 bases and J by 0 bases, with 21 bases between the two germline ends. The CDR3 consists of 18 residues. The germline CDR1 and CDR2 sequences are LNHDA and SQIVND (reference sequence). CDR3 region: CASRKVKDSMVSNQPQHF. The CDR3 coding sequence is TGTGCCAGTAGGAAGGTCAAGGATTCTATGGTTAGCAATCAGCCCCAGCATTTT.

This clonotype was observed many times. CDR3 residues: CAISESPEQPQHF. The CDR3 region has the DNA TGTGCCATCAGTGAGTCGCCGGAGCAGCCCCAGCATTTT. The genes are TRBV10-3 and TRBJ1-5, with unresolved D. CDR1 and CDR2 from the germline V gene are ENHRY and SYGVKD. The CDR3 runs 13 residues. V lost 0 bases and J 7 bases, leaving 7 bases between the germline ends.

Points on this clonotype: A much bigger clone sits one base away, suggesting this may be a read error. This chain connects TRBV12-3 or TRBV12-4 to TRBJ1-2, with D possibly matching TRBD1 (6 bases). The CDR3 has 13 residues. In DNA, the CDR3 is TGTGTCAGCGGCCAACAGGGAGACTATGGCTACACCTTC. This translates into CVSGQQGDYGYTF.

In this sample, this clonotype turned up many times. This sequence joins TRBV11-2 and TRBJ1-1; D is ambiguous. The CDR3 loop spans 13 amino acids. The germline V gene has CDR1 SGHAT and CDR2 FQNNGV. The germline V and J ends were trimmed by 3 bases and 10 bases, with 15 bases remaining between them. In DNA form, the CDR3 reads TGTGCCAGCAGCTTTATAACCGATCCTGGAGCTTTCTTT. Translating it yields CASSFITDPGAFF.

Judged by abundance, this clonotype is medium-sized. This rearrangement joins TRBV28 to TRBJ1-6, with 7 bases aligning to TRBD1. The V and J ends lost 4 bases and 4 bases, in that order; junction bases with no gene match: 7. The germline V gene encodes CDR1 MDHEN and CDR2 SYDVKM. This CDR3 has 16 residues. The CDR3 spells CASSSLPGQYNSPLHF. The CDR3 DNA follows: TGTGCCAGCAGTTCGTTACCGGGACAGTATAATTCACCCCTCCACTTT.

CDR3 residues: CASSLSATSTDTQYF. DNA for the CDR3: TGTGCCAGCAGCTTGTCCGCTACTAGCACAGATACGCAGTATTTT. The chain has TRBV5-4 and TRBJ2-3; no clear D. Per germline, CDR1 SGHNT and CDR2 YYREEE (reference sequence). V lost 1 base and J lost 0, with 9 bases in between. CDR3 length: 15 amino acids.

Worth noting for this clonotype: A much larger clone differs by one base, so this may be a read error. The rearrangement uses TRBV2 and TRBJ1-5; possible D gene TRBD1, 6 bases. Germline CDR1 is SNHLY and CDR2 is FYNNEI. This CDR3 has 15 residues. The chain's CDR3 is CAGSEGGQGNQPQHF. CDR3 DNA: TGTGCCGGCAGTGAAGGGGGGCAGGGCAATCAGCCCCAGCATTTT. The full variable domain, completed using reference TRBV2 and TRBJ1-5, is EPEVTQTPSHQVTQMGQEVILRCVPISNHLYFYWYRQILGQKVEFLVSFYNNEISEKSEIFDDQFSVERPDGSNFTLKIRSTKLEDSAMYFCAGSEGGQGNQPQHFGDGTRLSIL.

This clonotype was found many times. This chain connects TRBV5-1 to TRBJ1-1, with D possibly matching TRBD1 (6 bases). CDR3 size: 14 residues. Germline V CDR1 and CDR2: SGHRS, YFSETQ. With 0 bases removed from V and 2 bases from J, the gap between germline ends came to 8 bases. This CDR3 is CASSLGTANTEAFF. The CDR3 DNA reads as TGCGCCAGCAGCTTGGGGACAGCTAACACTGAAGCTTTCTTT.

Many counts were recorded for this clonotype. The V and J genes are TRBV20-1 and TRBJ1-1; no reliable D call. The CDR3 runs 13 residues. The germline CDR1 and CDR2 sequences are DFQATT and SNEGSKA (reference sequence). The V and J ends lost 1 base and 4 bases respectively, with 10 bases between them. In DNA form, the CDR3 reads TGCAGTGCTAGAGGTGAAGTAAGCACTGAAGCTTTCTTT. Residues: CSARGEVSTEAFF.

This clonotype was observed a handful of times. The chain employs TRBV19 and TRBJ2-7; unclear D gene. V was shortened by 3 bases and J by 2 bases, with 5 bases between the two germline ends. The CDR3 is 12 amino acids. Germline CDR1 and CDR2: LNHDA and SQIVND (reference sequence). CDR3 DNA sequence: TGTGCCAGTAGTATGGGCACCTACGAGCAGTACTTC. Translation gives CASSMGTYEQYF.

This clonotype was found a few times. The gene calls are TRBV14 and TRBJ2-3; D is tentatively TRBD1 or TRBD2 (5 bases each). The CDR3 is 14 amino acids. The V end was cut by 4 bases, the J end by 2 bases, with 10 bases between. From germline, CDR1 is SGHDN and CDR2 FVKESK. This CDR3 is CASSPVGTTDTQYF. DNA of the CDR3: TGTGCCAGCAGCCCGGTCGGGACCACAGATACGCAGTATTTT.

This clonotype was found many times. The chain carries TRBV20-1 and TRBJ2-7; D remains unclear. V lost 6 bases and J lost 0, with 15 bases in between. This CDR3 comprises 14 residues. Germline V gene sequence: CDR1 DFQATT, CDR2 SNEGSKA (reference sequence). The CDR3 DNA follows: TGCAGTGCCCTTTTCCCCCTCGGCTCCTACGAGCAGTACTTC. This codes for CSALFPLGSYEQYF.